The 4 T cell receptor beta chains in this list originate from one sample, sequenced in a study of T cells in Graves' hyperthyroidism and ophthalmopathy. Amplification yielded TCR beta CDR3 regions, with RNA transcripts as the source. With the HTBI primer set, the TCR CDR3 went through a first round of RT-PCR. From the multiplex PCR reads, TCRdb called clonotypes with MiXCR, one entry per CDR3 protein. The sample holds about 520,000 distinct CDR3 sequences, approximately 25% seen once. Material for sequencing was blood. The receptors were gathered from a woman aged 25 to 39 with Graves' ophthalmopathy.

The chain uses TRBV24-1 and TRBJ1-5; D is possibly TRBD1 (6 bases). CDR3 length: 15 residues. V shed 9 bases and J shed 5 bases, with 19 bases lying between them. The germline V gene encodes CDR1 KGHDR and CDR2 SFDVKD. CDR3 protein: CATRPGGGHDQPQHF. The CDR3 bases are TGTGCCACCCGCCCGGGGGGGGGGCACGATCAGCCCCAGCATTTT.

This clonotype was recorded many times. The chain employs TRBV12-3 or TRBV12-4 and TRBJ1-5, with D uncertain. V dropped 2 bases and J dropped 3 bases, with 8 bases sitting between them. The CDR3 sequence is 14 residues long. The CDR3 is CASSLRLFNQPQHF. The CDR3 DNA reads TGTGCCAGCAGTTTACGACTTTTCAATCAGCCCCAGCATTTT.

This clonotype was observed many times. V usage is TRBV19 and J usage is TRBJ1-5; D gene ambiguous. This CDR3 contains 15 residues. CDR1 and CDR2 from the germline V gene are LNHDA and SQIVND (reference sequence). Trimming shortened V by 5 bases and J by 6 bases, and 17 bases separated the two germline ends. This CDR3 is CASSPSGSQGQPQHF. The CDR3 bases are TGTGCCAGTAGTCCCAGTGGGTCGCAAGGTCAGCCCCAGCATTTT.

This clonotype was detected only a few times. The CDR3 sequence is CASSPGFSQETQYF. The CDR3 DNA is TGTGCCAGCAGTCCAGGGTTCTCACAAGAGACCCAGTACTTC. This chain joins TRBV2 and TRBJ2-5; tentative D call: TRBD1 (5 bases). Germline CDR1 is SNHLY and CDR2 is FYNNEI. The V end was cut by 5 bases, the J end by 2 bases, with 12 bases between. The CDR3 runs to 14 residues.